This TCR beta chain originates from a study of T cell repertoires in cytomegalovirus infection. Losses at the gene ends were 2 bases for V and 3 bases for J; bases not matched to a gene: 6. Germline-derived CDR1 and CDR2 are MNHEY and SVGAGI. CDR3 length: 15 amino acids. Details on this clonotype: Its antigen is not identified.

One entry per CDR3 protein results from TCRdb running MiXCR on the reads. Of about 900,000 distinct CDR3 sequences listed, roughly 30% are singletons. Findings of the study overall: Summed public TCR beta family frequency identified CMV carriers bearing the relevant HLA.

Sequences were derived from cultured CD8+ T cells from PBMCs, sampled from culture after CMV antigen stimulation. The chain has TRBV6-5 and TRBJ1-1, with TRBD1 matching 7 bases. The origin of this receptor is a human donor in good health (CMV status not recorded). Some clones in this sample may be carry-over from other donors' samples. The DNA of the CDR3 is TGTGCCAGCAGTTACACCTGGGACAGTGACACTGAAGCTTTCTTT. Its translation is CASSYTWDSDTEAFF.